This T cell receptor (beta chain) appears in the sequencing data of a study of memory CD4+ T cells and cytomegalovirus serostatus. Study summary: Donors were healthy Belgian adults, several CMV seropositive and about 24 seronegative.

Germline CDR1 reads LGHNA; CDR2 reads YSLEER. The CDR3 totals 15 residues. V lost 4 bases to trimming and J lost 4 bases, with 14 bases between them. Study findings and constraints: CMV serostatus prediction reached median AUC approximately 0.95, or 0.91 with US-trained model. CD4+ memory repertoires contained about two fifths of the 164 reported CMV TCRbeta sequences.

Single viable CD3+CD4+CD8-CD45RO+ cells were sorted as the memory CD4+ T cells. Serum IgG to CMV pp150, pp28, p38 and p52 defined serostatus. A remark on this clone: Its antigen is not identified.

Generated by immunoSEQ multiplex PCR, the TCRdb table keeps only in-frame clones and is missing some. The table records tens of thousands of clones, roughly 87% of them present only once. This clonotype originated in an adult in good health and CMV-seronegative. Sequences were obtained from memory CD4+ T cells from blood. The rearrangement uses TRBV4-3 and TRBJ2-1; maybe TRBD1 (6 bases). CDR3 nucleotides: TGCGCCAGCAGCCCGTCCGGGACACCATACAATGAGCAGTTCTTC. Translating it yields CASSPSGTPYNEQFF.